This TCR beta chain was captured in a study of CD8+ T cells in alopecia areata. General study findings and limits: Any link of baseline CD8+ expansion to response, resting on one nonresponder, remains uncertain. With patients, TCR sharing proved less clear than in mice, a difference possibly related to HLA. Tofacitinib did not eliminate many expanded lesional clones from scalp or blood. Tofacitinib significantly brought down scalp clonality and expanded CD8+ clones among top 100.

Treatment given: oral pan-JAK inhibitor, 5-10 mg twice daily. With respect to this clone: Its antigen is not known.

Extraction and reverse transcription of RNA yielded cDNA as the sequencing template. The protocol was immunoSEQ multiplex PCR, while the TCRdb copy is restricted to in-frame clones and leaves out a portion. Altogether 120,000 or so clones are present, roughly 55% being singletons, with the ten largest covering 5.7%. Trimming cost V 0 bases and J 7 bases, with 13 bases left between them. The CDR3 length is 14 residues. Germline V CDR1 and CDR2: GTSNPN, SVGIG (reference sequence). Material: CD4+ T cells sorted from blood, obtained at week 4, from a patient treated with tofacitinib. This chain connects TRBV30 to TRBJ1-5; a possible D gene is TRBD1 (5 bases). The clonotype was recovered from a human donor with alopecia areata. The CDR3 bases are TGTGCCTGGAGTGTATCCGGGTCAGGGCAGCCCCAGCATTTT. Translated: CAWSVSGSGQPQHF.